Below are 13 T cell receptor beta chains sequenced from a single sample in a study of T-cell memory formation after mild COVID-19. TCRdb itself ran the 5' RACE reads through MiXCR, one entry per CDR3 protein. The data show approximately 150,000 distinct CDR3 sequences, with about 19% seen just once and approximately 2.4% held by the top ten. The sample consisted of PBMCs or a T cell subset sorted from them (not recorded which). All receptors derive from an adult woman who had mild COVID-19 (a few samples of this study predate the infection). Cell type and time point are not known.

The rearrangement joins TRBV5-1 to TRBJ1-1; tentatively, D is TRBD1 (5 bases). V gave up 0 bases and J gave up 5 bases, with 11 bases separating them. CDR3 size: 14 residues. Germline lookup yields CDR1 SGHRS and CDR2 YFSETQ. The CDR3 nucleotides read TGCGCCAGCAGCTTGGCACCAGGGCGGACTGAAGCTTTCTTT. It is translated as CASSLAPGRTEAFF.

The chain recombines TRBV20-1 with TRBJ2-3; D is undetermined. The CDR3 spans 13 residues. The germline CDR1 and CDR2 sequences are DFQATT and SNEGSKA (reference sequence). V lost 2 bases and J lost 3, with 9 bases in between. The CDR3 nucleotides read TGCAGTGCTAGACCCATCATGACAGATACGCAGTATTTT. Its protein is CSARPIMTDTQYF.

This sequence joins TRBV30 and TRBJ2-5, with unresolved D. Trimming took 6 bases from V and 1 from J, leaving 15 bases between them. Germline loops: CDR1 GTSNPN, CDR2 SVGIG (reference sequence). CDR3 size: 14 residues. The CDR3 sequence is CACGRTSFQETQYF. CDR3 DNA: TGTGCCTGTGGAAGAACCTCCTTCCAAGAGACCCAGTACTTC.

V and J are TRBV19 and TRBJ1-5; TRBD1 agrees at 9 bases. Germline CDR1 LNHDA, CDR2 SQIVND (reference sequence). V trimming: 5 bases; J trimming: 9 bases; junction bases outside the gene matches: 8. The CDR3 runs 14 residues. CDR3 sequence: CASSRDREFRPQHF. The CDR3 bases are TGTGCCAGTAGTCGGGACAGGGAATTTCGGCCCCAGCATTTT.

The rearrangement links TRBV5-1 to TRBJ1-1; TRBD1 aligns across 8 bases. This CDR3 has 15 residues. The trim removed 4 bases at V and 1 base at J, leaving 6 bases unmatched. Germline-derived CDR1 and CDR2 are SGHRS and YFSETQ. The CDR3 region is CASSARQGTNTEAFF. CDR3 sequence (DNA): TGCGCCAGCAGCGCCCGACAGGGGACGAACACTGAAGCTTTCTTT. Complete variable domain (other parts from reference TRBV5-1 and TRBJ1-1): KAGVTQTPRYLIKTRGQQVTLSCSPISGHRSVSWYQQTPGQGLQFLFEYFSETQRNKGNFPGRFSGRQFSNSRSEMNVSTLELGDSALYLCASSARQGTNTEAFFGQGTRLTVV.

The gene calls are TRBV18 and TRBJ2-1, with D perhaps TRBD2 (6 bases). V shed 3 bases and J shed 10 bases, with 13 bases lying between them. CDR1 KGHSH and CDR2 LQKENI come from the germline V gene. The CDR3 spans 13 residues. Here the CDR3 reads CASSPPGTREQFF. The CDR3 coding sequence is TGTGCCAGCTCACCGCCCGGGACTCGGGAGCAGTTCTTC.

The chain combines TRBV27 with TRBJ2-7; 11 bases line up with TRBD1. J was trimmed by 2 bases and V by 9 bases; bases with no gene match: 9. In germline, CDR1 is MNHEY, CDR2 SMNVEV (reference sequence). There are 15 residues in the CDR3. CDR3 coding DNA: TGTGCCAGTGGAGACGGGGACAGGGGGGCCTACGAGCAGTACTTC. It specifies CASGDGDRGAYEQYF.

This clonotype was counted only a few times. The CDR3 DNA is TGTGCCAGCAGCTTTAGACTAGCAAACAATGAGCAGTTCTTC. It encodes CASSFRLANNEQFF. The chain has TRBV11-2 and TRBJ2-1; 7 bases map to TRBD2. Trimming took 3 bases from V and 5 from J; bases not matched to a gene: 4. Germline-derived CDR1 and CDR2 are SGHAT and FQNNGV. This CDR3 comprises 14 residues.

The table lists this clonotype with a few counts. This chain uses TRBV20-1 with TRBJ2-1, with a weak D call TRBD2 (5 bases). The V gene lost 0 bases and the J gene lost 4 bases, with 16 bases spanning the gap. This CDR3 has 16 amino acids. Germline assignment: CDR1 DFQATT and CDR2 SNEGSKA (reference sequence). The CDR3: CSARDPLAPPYNEQFF. For the CDR3, the DNA is TGCAGTGCTAGAGATCCCCTAGCACCTCCTTACAATGAGCAGTTCTTC.

This clonotype turned up a few times. The chain carries TRBV7-9 and TRBJ2-7; 7 bases line up with TRBD1. The V gene's germline CDR1 is SEHNR and CDR2 FQNEAQ (reference sequence). This CDR3 is built from 14 residues. The J segment lost 3 bases and the V segment lost 3 bases, leaving 5 bases of the junction unmatched. The CDR3 sequence: CASSFWDRNYEQYF. As DNA, the CDR3 is TGTGCCAGCAGCTTTTGGGACAGAAACTACGAGCAGTACTTC. The whole variable domain, remainder taken from reference TRBV7-9 and TRBJ2-7, is DTGVSQNPRHKITKRGQNVTFRCDPISEHNRLYWYRQTLGQGPEFLTYFQNEAQLEKSRLLSDRFSAERPKGSFSTLEIQRTEQGDSAMYLCASSFWDRNYEQYFGPGTRLTVT.

The chain uses TRBV7-2 and TRBJ2-5; 9 positions agree with TRBD2. This CDR3 spans 16 amino acids. Germline V gives CDR1 SGHTA, CDR2 FQGNSA. Unmatched junction bases numbered 9, after V lost 2 bases and J lost 5 bases. The CDR3 DNA reads as TGTGCCAGCAGCTTAAGGGTTAGCGGGAGCGTGGAGACCCAGTACTTC. The encoded protein is CASSLRVSGSVETQYF. Supplemented by reference TRBV7-2 and TRBJ2-5, the full variable domain reads GAGVSQSPSNKVTEKGKDVELRCDPISGHTALYWYRQSLGQGLEFLIYFQGNSAPDKSGLPSDRFSAERTGGSVSTLTIQRTQQEDSAVYLCASSLRVSGSVETQYFGPGTRLLVL.

The chain has TRBV29-1 and TRBJ1-2; no definite D call. V dropped 5 bases and J dropped 6 bases, with 16 bases sitting between them. The CDR3 spans 13 residues. Germline V CDR1 and CDR2: SQVTM, ANQGSEA. The chain's CDR3 is CSVSPSGFDGYTF. The CDR3 DNA reads as TGCAGCGTTTCCCCCTCAGGTTTCGATGGCTACACCTTC.

This clonotype turned up a few times. The rearrangement links TRBV9 to TRBJ1-1, with D uncertain. The germline gives CDR1 SGDLS, CDR2 YYNGEE. Trimming pared 4 bases from V and 1 base from J, leaving 11 bases between. The CDR3 contains 14 residues. The CDR3: CASSPPKENTEAFF. The DNA for the CDR3 is TGTGCCAGCAGCCCCCCAAAAGAGAACACTGAAGCTTTCTTT.